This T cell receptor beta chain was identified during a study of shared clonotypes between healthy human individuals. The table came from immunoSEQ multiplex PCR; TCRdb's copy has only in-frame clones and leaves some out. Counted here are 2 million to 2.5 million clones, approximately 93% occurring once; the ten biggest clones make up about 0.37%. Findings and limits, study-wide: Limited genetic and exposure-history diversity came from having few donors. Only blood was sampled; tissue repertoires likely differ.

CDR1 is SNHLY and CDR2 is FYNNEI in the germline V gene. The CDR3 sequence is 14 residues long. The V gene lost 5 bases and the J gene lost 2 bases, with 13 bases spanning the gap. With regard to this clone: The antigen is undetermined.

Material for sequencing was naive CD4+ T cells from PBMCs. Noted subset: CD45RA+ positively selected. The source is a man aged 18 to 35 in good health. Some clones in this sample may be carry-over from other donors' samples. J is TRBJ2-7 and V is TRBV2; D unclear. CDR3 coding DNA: TGTGCCAGCAGTCCCAGTCGAGGAACCTACGAGCAGTACTTC. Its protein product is CASSPSRGTYEQYF.